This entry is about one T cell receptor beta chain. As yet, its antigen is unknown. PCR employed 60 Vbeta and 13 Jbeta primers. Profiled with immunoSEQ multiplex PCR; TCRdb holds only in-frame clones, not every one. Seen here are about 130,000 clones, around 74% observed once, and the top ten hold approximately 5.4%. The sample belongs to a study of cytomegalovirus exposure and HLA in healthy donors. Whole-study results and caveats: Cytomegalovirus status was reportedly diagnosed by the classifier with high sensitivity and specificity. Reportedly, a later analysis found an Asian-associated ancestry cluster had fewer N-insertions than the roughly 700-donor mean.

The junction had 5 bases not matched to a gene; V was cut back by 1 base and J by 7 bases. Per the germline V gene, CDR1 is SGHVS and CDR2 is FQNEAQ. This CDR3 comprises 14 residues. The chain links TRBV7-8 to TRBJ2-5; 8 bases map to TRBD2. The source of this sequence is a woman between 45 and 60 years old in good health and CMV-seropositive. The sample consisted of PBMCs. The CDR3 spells CASSLDASGSTQYF. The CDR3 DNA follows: TGTGCCAGCAGCTTAGATGCTAGCGGGTCGACCCAGTACTTC.